What follows are 9 T cell receptor beta chains derived from one specimen sequenced in a study of cytomegalovirus exposure and HLA in healthy donors. PCR used 60 Vbeta primers and 13 Jbeta primers. Sequencing used immunoSEQ multiplex PCR; TCRdb keeps in-frame clones, though not all of them. The sample has 200,000 or so clones; roughly 88% are singletons. Sequencing input: PBMCs. The source is a boy aged 2 to 9 in good health and CMV-seronegative.

The V and J genes are TRBV6-5 and TRBJ2-7; 9 positions agree with TRBD1. Looked up from germline, CDR1 is MNHEY and CDR2 is SVGAGI. The CDR3 has 14 residues. V lost 7 bases and J lost 4; bases outside the gene matches: 8. The CDR3 sequence is CASTLQGAWYEQYF. CDR3 sequence (DNA): TGTGCCAGCACCTTACAGGGGGCGTGGTACGAGCAGTACTTC.

V usage is TRBV5-4 and J usage is TRBJ2-5; 8 nucleotides align to TRBD2. CDR3 length: 13 residues. Germline lookup yields CDR1 SGHNT and CDR2 YYREEE (reference sequence). V was pared by 0 bases and J by 5 bases, with 0 bases of the junction left unmatched. The CDR3 spells CASSLAGGETQYF. CDR3 sequence (DNA): TGTGCCAGCAGCTTGGCGGGAGGGGAGACCCAGTACTTC.

V usage is TRBV5-1 and J usage is TRBJ1-1, with a tentative D call TRBD1 (6 bases). V gave up 5 bases and J gave up 1 base, with 18 bases separating them. The CDR3 spans 16 residues. Per the germline V gene, CDR1 is SGHRS and CDR2 is YFSETQ. The CDR3 reads CASSPDHGTTNTEAFF. The DNA of the CDR3 is TGCGCCAGCAGTCCCGACCACGGGACAACGAACACTGAAGCTTTCTTT.

CDR3 residues: CSARGSYEQYF. CDR3 sequence (DNA): TGCAGTGCTAGGGGCAGCTACGAGCAGTACTTC. The chain couples TRBV20-1 to TRBJ2-7; D ambiguous. Germline V gene lookup returns CDR1 DFQATT and CDR2 SNEGSKA (reference sequence). The CDR3 is made up of 11 amino acids. The V end was cut by 3 bases, the J end by 3 bases, with 6 bases between.

This chain links TRBV15 with TRBJ1-2; weak D call: TRBD1 (5 bases). The CDR3 is made up of 17 amino acids. V dropped 5 bases and J dropped 0 bases, with 19 bases sitting between them. CDR1 is LNHNV and CDR2 is YYDKDF in the germline V gene (reference sequence). The CDR3 coding sequence is TGTGCCACCAGCCGGGGACTTCCACGAGGGGCTAACTATGGCTACACCTTC. This codes for CATSRGLPRGANYGYTF.

This CDR3 reads CASSIGTGASYEQYF. In DNA, the CDR3 is TGTGCCAGTAGTATCGGGACAGGGGCCTCCTACGAGCAGTACTTC. The V gene is TRBV19, the J gene TRBJ2-7; 10 bases align to TRBD1. The CDR3 consists of 15 residues. The J segment lost 0 bases and the V segment lost 3 bases, leaving 2 bases of the junction unmatched. Looked up from germline, CDR1 is LNHDA and CDR2 is SQIVND (reference sequence).

The CDR3 is CASSLLGPPWEQYF. In DNA form, the CDR3 reads TGTGCCAGCAGTCTCCTGGGCCCTCCCTGGGAGCAGTACTTC. V usage is TRBV7-2 and J usage is TRBJ2-7; no clear D gene. The V end lost 6 bases, the J end lost 7 bases, and 19 bases lay between the germline ends. Germline values: CDR1 SGHTA, CDR2 FQGNSA. The CDR3 runs to 14 residues. Supplemented by reference TRBV7-2 and TRBJ2-7, the full variable domain reads GAGVSQSPSNKVTEKGKDVELRCDPISGHTALYWYRQSLGQGLEFLIYFQGNSAPDKSGLPSDRFSAERTGGSVSTLTIQRTQQEDSAVYLCASSLLGPPWEQYFGPGTRLTVT.

CDR3: CASSSLDRGFAEAFF. The CDR3, as DNA: TGCGCCAGCAGTTCCTTGGACAGGGGGTTCGCTGAAGCTTTCTTT. This chain uses TRBV10-2 with TRBJ1-1, with TRBD1 matching over 10 bases. J lost 6 bases, V lost 5 bases, and 9 bases had no gene match. The CDR3 runs to 15 residues. CDR1 WSHSY and CDR2 SAAADI come from the germline V gene.

The chain combines TRBV7-2 with TRBJ2-7; tentative D call: TRBD1 (6 bases). Germline values: CDR1 SGHTA, CDR2 FQGNSA. The CDR3 length is 15 residues. Trimming took off 0 bases at V and 4 bases at J, with 13 bases between the two ends. The CDR3 reads CASSLAQGQGYEQYF. The CDR3, as DNA: TGTGCCAGCAGCTTAGCGCAAGGGCAGGGGTACGAGCAGTACTTC. Full variable domain (rest looked up from reference TRBV7-2 and TRBJ2-7): GAGVSQSPSNKVTEKGKDVELRCDPISGHTALYWYRQSLGQGLEFLIYFQGNSAPDKSGLPSDRFSAERTGGSVSTLTIQRTQQEDSAVYLCASSLAQGQGYEQYFGPGTRLTVT.